Given below is one T cell receptor beta chain in context. Libraries were prepared by immunoSEQ multiplex PCR; TCRdb keeps only in-frame clonotypes and omits some of them. The data contain 70,000 or so clones, around nine tenths of them singletons. The sample comes from a study of blood T cell repertoires in COVID-19. In germline, CDR1 is MGHDK, CDR2 SYGVNS. This CDR3 contains 15 residues. Deletions cut 1 base from V and 7 bases from J, with 13 bases between. Sequencing was done on a sample of peripheral blood. The V call is TRBV25-1, the J call TRBJ1-4, with D maybe TRBD1 (5 bases). The source is a woman aged 60-75 years with acute or convalescent COVID-19. The CDR3 protein is CASSEFRGRGEKLFF. CDR3 in DNA: TGTGCCAGCAGTGAATTCCGCGGTAGGGGTGAAAAACTGTTTTTT.